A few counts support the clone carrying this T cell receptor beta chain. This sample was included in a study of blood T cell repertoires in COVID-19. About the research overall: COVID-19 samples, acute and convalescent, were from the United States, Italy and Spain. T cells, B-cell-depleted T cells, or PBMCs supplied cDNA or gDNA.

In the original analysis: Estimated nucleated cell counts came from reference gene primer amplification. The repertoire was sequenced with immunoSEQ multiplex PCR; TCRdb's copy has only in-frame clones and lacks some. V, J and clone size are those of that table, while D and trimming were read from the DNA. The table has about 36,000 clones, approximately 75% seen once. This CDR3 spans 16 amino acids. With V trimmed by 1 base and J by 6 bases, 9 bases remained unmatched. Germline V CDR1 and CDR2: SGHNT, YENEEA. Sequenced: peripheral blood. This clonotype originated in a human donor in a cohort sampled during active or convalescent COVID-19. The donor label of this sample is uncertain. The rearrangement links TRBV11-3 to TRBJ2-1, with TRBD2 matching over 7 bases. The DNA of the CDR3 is TGTGCCAGCAGCTTAGTTGGCGGGAGCATTCTCAATGAGCAGTTCTTC. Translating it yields CASSLVGGSILNEQFF.